The 16 T cell receptor beta chains below were found in one sample sequenced in a study of cytomegalovirus exposure and HLA in healthy donors. With 60 Vbeta and 13 Jbeta primers, the PCR was carried out. Some clones are missing from TCRdb's copy, which holds only in-frame ones; the method was immunoSEQ multiplex PCR. The sample yields fewer than 130,000 clones, more than 70% seen once. The specimen sequenced was PBMCs. The receptor source for this set is a woman aged 55-70 years in good health and CMV-seropositive.

V and J are TRBV19 and TRBJ1-2; no reliable D call. The CDR3 is 16 amino acids. Trimming removed 3 bases at V and 3 bases at J, with 17 bases between. From germline, CDR1 is LNHDA and CDR2 SQIVND (reference sequence). The CDR3 DNA sequence: TGTGCCAGTAGTATGAAAGCTGGAGGCGCAGACTATGGCTACACCTTC. Translation: CASSMKAGGADYGYTF.

In the case of this clone: At one end, the junction sequence differs from germline, possibly due to a read error. This rearrangement joins TRBV7-3 to TRBJ2-1; D uncertain. The CDR3 sequence is 16 residues long. Germline V CDR1 and CDR2: SGHTA, FQGTGA. CDR3 nucleotides: TGTGCCAGCAGCCTCCGGTCTCGAGGCAGCTACGATGAGCAGTTCTTC. This codes for CASSLRSRGSYDEQFF.

The rearrangement uses TRBV5-8 and TRBJ2-3; 7 positions match TRBD1. Trimming took 4 bases from V and 2 from J; bases not matched to a gene: 4. The CDR3 extends over 14 amino acids. The germline CDR1 and CDR2 sequences are SGHTS and YDEGEE. CDR3 DNA: TGTGCCAGCAGCCCGGGACAGAACACAGATACGCAGTATTTT. This gives the protein CASSPGQNTDTQYF.

Only a few counts were recorded for this clone. The chain combines TRBV10-1 with TRBJ2-3; TRBD1 aligns across 10 bases. Trimming cost V 4 bases and J 8 bases; bases outside gene matches: 3. This CDR3 comprises 13 residues. Germline assignment: CDR1 WNHNN and CDR2 SYGVQD (reference sequence). CDR3 DNA: TGCGCCAGCAGTGTGACAGGGGGCGCTACGCAGTATTTT. Translating gives CASSVTGGATQYF.

The chain is built from TRBV6-1 and TRBJ1-4; D perhaps matches TRBD1 (5 bases). CDR1 is MNHNS, CDR2 SASEGT, per germline. V was pared by 0 bases and J by 15 bases, with 20 bases between. This CDR3 region has 15 residues. The CDR3, as DNA: TGTGCCAGCAGTGAAGCGGGGAGAGGCGGGGCTACGATGTTTTTT. Translation: CASSEAGRGGATMFF.

The rearrangement joins TRBV11-2 to TRBJ2-1; D gene unclear. The CDR3 consists of 13 residues. The germline V gene has CDR1 SGHAT and CDR2 FQNNGV. Between the trimmed V and J ends, which lost 1 base and 4 bases, there was a span of 5 bases. This CDR3 is CASSLANYNEQFF. DNA for the CDR3: TGTGCCAGCAGCTTAGCTAATTACAATGAGCAGTTCTTC.

The CDR3 coding sequence is TGTGCCAGCAGCCCCTACAGGCTCTCTGGGGCCAACGTCCTGACTTTC. Amino acids: CASSPYRLSGANVLTF. The chain couples TRBV28 to TRBJ2-6; possible D gene TRBD1, 5 bases. V lost 6 bases and J lost 0, with 12 bases in between. This CDR3 comprises 16 residues. Germline V gene data show CDR1 as MDHEN and CDR2 as SYDVKM.

J is TRBJ2-3 and V is TRBV11-2; 9 positions agree with TRBD2. Losses at the gene ends were 3 bases for V and 0 bases for J; bases not matched to a gene: 7. CDR3 length: 17 residues. In germline, CDR1 is SGHAT, CDR2 FQNNGV. CDR3 sequence: CASSFAGGLFSTDTQYF. The CDR3 DNA is TGTGCCAGCAGCTTTGCGGGAGGGCTCTTCAGCACAGATACGCAGTATTTT. The entire variable domain, with the rest obtained from reference TRBV11-2 and TRBJ2-3, is as follows: EAGVAQSPRYKIIEKRQSVAFWCNPISGHATLYWYQQILGQGPKLLIQFQNNGVVDDSQLPKDRFSAERLKGVDSTLKIQPAKLEDSAVYLCASSFAGGLFSTDTQYFGPGTRLTVL.

The chain links TRBV5-4 to TRBJ2-7, with 9 nucleotides matching TRBD2. The CDR3 is 14 amino acids. From germline, CDR1 is SGHNT and CDR2 YYREEE (reference sequence). With 4 bases clipped from V and 3 bases from J, the junction kept 5 bases outside the gene matches. The CDR3 nucleotides are TGTGCCAGCAGCCATAGCGGGAGCAGCTACGAGCAGTACTTC. Translated: CASSHSGSSYEQYF. Full variable domain (missing parts from reference TRBV5-4 and TRBJ2-7): ETGVTQSPTHLIKTRGQQVTLRCSSQSGHNTVSWYQQALGQGPQFIFQYYREEENGRGNFPPRFSGLQFPNYSSELNVNALELDDSALYLCASSHSGSSYEQYFGPGTRLTVT.

This chain links TRBV18 with TRBJ1-1; 7 bases fit TRBD1. This CDR3 has 14 residues. Germline V lookup: CDR1 KGHSH, CDR2 LQKENI. V was pared by 5 bases and J by 1 base, with 4 bases of the junction left unmatched. The CDR3 sequence is CASSSRQGNTEAFF. The CDR3 DNA reads TGTGCCAGCTCATCACGACAGGGGAACACTGAAGCTTTCTTT.

The chain joins TRBV6-1 to TRBJ1-5; D is uncertain. The CDR3 runs to 16 residues. Trimming took off 0 bases at V and 6 bases at J, with 15 bases between the two ends. The germline gives CDR1 MNHNS, CDR2 SASEGT. In DNA, the CDR3 is TGTGCCAGCAGTGAAGCACTGCAGGTTCGGTCTCAGCCCCAGCATTTT. As protein: CASSEALQVRSQPQHF.

The DNA of the CDR3 is TGCGCCAGCAGCCCGGGATGGGGCACTGAAGCTTTCTTT. This encodes CASSPGWGTEAFF. The chain links TRBV5-1 to TRBJ1-1; unclear D gene. Germline CDR1 is SGHRS and CDR2 is YFSETQ. V lost 4 bases and J 4 bases, leaving 11 bases between the germline ends. The CDR3 has 13 residues. The full variable domain, its missing parts supplied by reference TRBV5-1 and TRBJ1-1, is KAGVTQTPRYLIKTRGQQVTLSCSPISGHRSVSWYQQTPGQGLQFLFEYFSETQRNKGNFPGRFSGRQFSNSRSEMNVSTLELGDSALYLCASSPGWGTEAFFGQGTRLTVV.

The J gene is TRBJ2-5, the V gene TRBV9, with 8 bases identical to TRBD1. Germline CDR1 is SGDLS and CDR2 is YYNGEE. The CDR3 totals 15 residues. The trim removed 4 bases at V and 0 bases at J, leaving 5 bases unmatched. The CDR3 region has the DNA TGTGCCAGCAGCTTCGGACAGGGCAACCAAGAGACCCAGTACTTC. It encodes CASSFGQGNQETQYF. Full variable domain (outside the CDR3, taken from reference TRBV9 and TRBJ2-5): DSGVTQTPKHLITATGQRVTLRCSPRSGDLSVYWYQQSLDQGLQFLIQYYNGEERAKGNILERFSAQQFPDLHSELNLSSLELGDSALYFCASSFGQGNQETQYFGPGTRLLVL.

The CDR3 sequence is CASSIGENTEAFF. Here the CDR3 DNA reads TGTGCCAGCTCGATAGGGGAGAACACTGAAGCTTTCTTT. The chain carries TRBV18 and TRBJ1-1; D possibly corresponds to TRBD1 (5 bases). CDR3 length equals 13 residues. Trimming took 6 bases from V and 1 from J, leaving 9 bases between them. Germline V gene data show CDR1 as KGHSH and CDR2 as LQKENI.

The rearrangement joins TRBV27 to TRBJ2-1; TRBD2 aligns across 7 bases. The germline V gene encodes CDR1 MNHEY and CDR2 SMNVEV (reference sequence). Unmatched junction bases numbered 7, after V lost 4 bases and J lost 7 bases. CDR3 length: 14 amino acids. The CDR3 reads CASSSFWEGNEQFF. In DNA, the CDR3 is TGTGCCAGCAGTTCCTTTTGGGAGGGAAATGAGCAGTTCTTC.

The chain recombines TRBV6-5 with TRBJ1-2; D remains unclear. V lost 5 bases to trimming and J lost 2 bases, with 12 bases between them. The CDR3 has 14 amino acids. The germline V gene has CDR1 MNHEY and CDR2 SVGAGI. The CDR3 is CASSEWAENYGYTF. In nucleotides, the CDR3 is TGTGCCAGCAGTGAATGGGCAGAGAACTATGGCTACACCTTC.